This is a list of T cell receptor beta chains from one sample in a study of patients and donors after allogeneic stem cell transplantation. TCRdb processed the RT-PCR reads anew with MiXCR; each CDR3 protein has one entry. The repertoire holds 190,000 or so distinct CDR3 sequences, with roughly two fifths as singletons. Material: blood, either unsorted or a sorted T cell fraction (not recorded which). These receptor sequences come from a human donor who was either an allogeneic HSCT recipient or a stem cell or donor lymphocyte infusion donor (not recorded which). It is not recorded whose cells these are; they may come from a transplant donor. The CDR3 runs from the conserved cysteine through the conserved F or W. D genes are given only for firm matches. The size of a clone is reported for some rows only, either as once, few or many, or as a class for expanded clones.

D gene	V gene	J gene	clone size	CDR3 protein	CDR3 DNA
NA	TRBV27	TRBJ1-1	NA	CASSPQGRRMNTEAFF	TGTGCCAGCAGTCCACAGGGCCGGAGGATGAACACTGAAGCTTTCTTT
NA	TRBV3-1	TRBJ1-3	NA	CASRLQSSGNTIYF	TGTGCCAGCAGGCTACAGAGCTCTGGAAACACCATATATTTT
TRBD1	TRBV14	TRBJ1-6	NA	CASSQLRTGNSPLHF	TGTGCCAGCAGCCAACTGAGGACAGGAAATTCACCCCTCCACTTT
TRBD2	TRBV10-3	TRBJ2-3	NA	CAISESWVYGLAGLTDTQYF	TGTGCCATCAGTGAGTCGTGGGTTTATGGACTAGCGGGCCTCACAGATACGCAGTATTTT
TRBD1	TRBV4-1	TRBJ2-1	few	CASSQGDRGPYNEQFF	TGCGCCAGCAGCCAAGGGGACAGGGGTCCCTACAATGAGCAGTTCTTC
NA	TRBV9	TRBJ1-5	few	CASSVATYSNQPQHF	TGTGCCAGCAGCGTAGCCACCTATAGCAATCAGCCCCAGCATTTT
NA	TRBV20-1	TRBJ2-7	NA	CSAPRALLHEQYF	TGCAGTGCTCCGCGGGCCTTGCTCCACGAGCAGTACTTC
TRBD2	TRBV5-1	TRBJ2-7	NA	CASSYQSGAGSEQYF	TGCGCCAGCAGCTATCAAAGCGGGGCCGGATCCGAGCAGTACTTC
NA	TRBV12-3/TRBV12-4	TRBJ1-1	few	CASSPGLGGNTEAFF	TGTGCCAGCAGTCCCGGACTGGGAGGGAATACTGAAGCTTTCTTT
NA	TRBV24-1	TRBJ2-3	few	CATSDLPGFTGRMETDTQYF	TGTGCCACCAGTGATTTGCCCGGGTTTACAGGGAGGATGGAAACAGATACGCAGTATTTT
NA	TRBV7-2	TRBJ1-2	NA	CASSLKGGPYGYTF	TGTGCCAGCAGCTTAAAGGGAGGTCCCTATGGCTACACCTTC
TRBD1	TRBV25-1	TRBJ1-1	few	CASSARDRGTEAFF	TGTGCCAGCAGTGCCCGGGACAGGGGCACTGAAGCTTTCTTT
TRBD1	TRBV12-3/TRBV12-4	TRBJ1-2	NA	CASSSSDRFYGYTF	TGTGCCAGCAGTTCCTCGGACAGGTTCTATGGCTACACCTTC
NA	TRBV13	TRBJ1-5	few	CASSFPDQPQHF	TGTGCCAGCAGCTTTCCGGATCAGCCCCAGCATTTT
NA	TRBV2	TRBJ1-1	NA	CASSGQGHTEAFF	TGTGCCAGCAGCGGGCAGGGGCACACTGAAGCTTTCTTT
NA	TRBV2	TRBJ1-2	few	CASNVGTDYGYTF	TGTGCCAGTAACGTCGGGACCGACTATGGCTACACCTTC
TRBD1	TRBV12-5	TRBJ2-5	once	CASGLGQGETQYF	TGTGCTAGTGGTTTGGGACAGGGGGAGACCCAGTACTTC
NA	TRBV5-6	TRBJ2-2	NA	CASRASGELFF	TGTGCCAGCAGGGCGTCCGGGGAGCTGTTTTTT
TRBD1	TRBV25-1	TRBJ1-1	NA	CASSETGQGYTEAFF	TGTGCCAGCAGTGAAACAGGACAGGGGTACACTGAAGCTTTCTTT
TRBD1	TRBV29-1	TRBJ2-7	NA	CSVERTGVSYEQYF	TGCAGCGTTGAACGGACAGGGGTCTCCTACGAGCAGTACTTC
NA	TRBV11-2	TRBJ1-2	NA	CASSLDVRIRGYGYTF	TGTGCCAGCAGCTTAGATGTGCGGATACGAGGCTATGGCTACACCTTC
TRBD1	TRBV12-3/TRBV12-4	TRBJ2-2	NA	CASSLNRGNTGELFF	TGTGCCAGCAGTTTGAACAGGGGGAACACCGGGGAGCTGTTTTTT
NA	TRBV6-1	TRBJ1-2	few	CASSEAGLYGYTF	TGTGCCAGCAGTGAAGCAGGACTGTATGGCTACACCTTC
NA	TRBV29-1	TRBJ1-2	NA	CSVHQSNYGYTF	TGCAGCGTGCATCAATCTAACTATGGCTACACCTTC
NA	TRBV12-3/TRBV12-4	TRBJ2-1	NA	CASSLIKEQFF	TGTGCCAGCAGTTTAATAAAAGAGCAGTTCTTC
NA	TRBV20-1	TRBJ1-1	few	CSARAGGNTEAFF	TGCAGTGCTAGAGCCGGGGGCAACACTGAAGCTTTCTTT
NA	TRBV4-3	TRBJ2-5	few	CASSQAVYQETQYF	TGCGCCAGCAGCCAAGCGGTGTACCAAGAGACCCAGTACTTC
NA	TRBV18	TRBJ1-4	NA	CASSPIDGLTNEKLFF	TGTGCCAGCTCACCCATTGACGGCCTAACTAATGAAAAACTGTTTTTT
NA	TRBV12-3/TRBV12-4	TRBJ1-1	NA	CASSATIREAFF	TGTGCCAGCAGTGCGACAATACGGGAAGCTTTCTTT
TRBD1	TRBV5-1	TRBJ1-6	few	CASSTGTGLSPLHF	TGCGCCAGCAGCACCGGGACAGGGCTTTCACCCCTCCACTTT
NA	TRBV4-1	TRBJ1-5	NA	CASSSRQAQPQHF	TGCGCCAGCAGCTCCCGACAGGCCCAGCCCCAGCATTTT
NA	TRBV20-1	TRBJ2-2	NA	CSASNPKGLNTGELFF	TGCAGTGCTAGTAACCCAAAGGGGCTGAACACCGGGGAGCTGTTTTTT
NA	TRBV5-1	TRBJ1-2	few	CASSSRPGGDGYTF	TGCGCCAGCAGCTCCCGACCGGGGGGAGATGGCTACACCTTC
NA	TRBV28	TRBJ1-4	few	CASSLTPGGVGKLFF	TGTGCCAGCAGTTTAACTCCCGGAGGGGTTGGAAAACTGTTTTTT
NA	TRBV12-3/TRBV12-4	TRBJ1-1	NA	CASSSMGITEAFF	TGTGCCAGCAGTTCGATGGGTATCACTGAAGCTTTCTTT
TRBD1	TRBV5-1	TRBJ1-2	NA	CASSPQGGRANYGYTF	TGCGCCAGCAGCCCCCAGGGGGGCCGAGCTAACTATGGCTACACCTTC
TRBD1	TRBV15	TRBJ1-5	few	CATSRSDRGGGQPQHF	TGTGCCACCAGCAGGAGTGACAGGGGTGGGGGGCAGCCCCAGCATTTT
NA	TRBV29-1	TRBJ1-1	NA	CSAYRAPNTEAFF	TGCAGCGCTTACAGGGCCCCGAACACTGAAGCTTTCTTT
NA	TRBV4-3	TRBJ2-5	few	CASSQGKEGTQYF	TGCGCCAGCAGCCAAGGCAAAGAAGGGACCCAGTACTTC
TRBD2	TRBV5-1	TRBJ2-7	NA	CASSTGLADYEQYF	TGCGCCAGCAGCACCGGACTAGCCGACTACGAGCAGTACTTC
NA	TRBV12-3/TRBV12-4	TRBJ1-2	few	CASSLSHREDGYTF	TGTGCCAGCAGCCTCAGTCATCGGGAGGATGGCTACACCTTC
NA	TRBV29-1	TRBJ1-3	NA	CSVASPGNTIYF	TGCAGCGTCGCCTCTCCTGGAAACACCATATATTTT
TRBD1	TRBV12-3/TRBV12-4	TRBJ1-2	few	CASSPGTGDGYTF	TGTGCCAGCAGTCCCGGGACAGGGGATGGCTACACCTTC